This TCR beta chain was documented in a study of blood T cells in healthy people across ages (dated by TCRdb to about 2015). Context from the whole study: In model experiments, roughly one uniquely barcoded TCR beta cDNA molecule per two T cells was captured by template switching. Age-related changes in TCR beta repertoire diversity were measured in the study by deep sequencing normalized with unique cDNA molecular identifiers. Four age groups were formed from the donors: young (average about 15 years), middle-aged (approximately 40), aged (roughly 59) and long-lived (around 82). To avoid experimental bias, donors of different ages were distributed randomly across sequencing lanes. For two donors (one aged 18 to 29 and one aged 80 or older), the study analyzed two additional independent replicas of 1 million unique cDNA reads from the same blood draw.

The receptor library was made with 5' RACE. The sequencer listed for this sample is Illumina HiSeq 2500. A second PCR of about 6 to 11 cycles was run with a J-beta primer mix and a sample-barcoded 5' primer. A template-switch 5' adaptor carrying 12 random nucleotides introduced a unique molecular identifier onto each TCR beta cDNA molecule. Each sample yielded at least 2.5 million CDR3-containing paired-end reads. All of the RNA was converted into first-strand cDNA using the Mint cDNA synthesis kit, with a TRBC-specific oligonucleotide serving as the primer. After uracil-DNA glycosylase treatment, a first 18-cycle PCR used universal primers M1SS and BC2_uni_R on all cDNA. The published analysis was carried out like this. For normalization, 1 million high-quality reads, each with a distinct molecular identifier, were randomly selected from each sample. Reads sharing molecular identifiers were discarded rather than binned into consensus sequences. MiTCR, with a Q25 quality threshold and the strictest error-elimination algorithm, was used for CDR3 identification, clonotype clustering and error correction. A nonparametric unseen species model using Euler transformation provided a lower-bound estimate of total TCR beta diversity. The public reads were run again by TCRdb, first through fastp at Q25 and then through MiXCR, and only productive beta chains were kept. Each entry merges the rows of one CDR3 protein and shows their most common DNA and genes. The V and J calls and clone size are TCRdb's, not the authors'. Recorded for this sample are approximately 800,000 distinct CDR3 sequences; less than 70% of them occurred a single time. The ten largest clonotypes hold around 40% of the sample.

This clonotype was counted only a few times. Its antigen specificity is not known. Base quality data are lacking; no much larger clone is found one base away. Donors were around 37 systemically healthy Caucasian individuals from Russia aged roughly 6 to 100 years. Roughly 10 milliliters of peripheral blood were collected from each donor into EDTA-treated Vacutainer tubes. Ficoll-Paque density-gradient centrifugation was used to isolate PBMCs, with at least 7 million obtained per sample. Total RNA, at least 6 micrograms per sample, was extracted from PBMCs with Trizol reagent. For every donor, flow cytometry on a PBMC aliquot measured the percentage of naive CD45RAhigh/CD27high T cells. Overall results and qualifications from the work: Since profiling was done on bulk unsorted PBMCs, naive and antigen-experienced compartments could not be conclusively compared. Total diversity estimates from one million sequenced T cells were considered lower bounds and underestimates. Compared with the aged group, the long-lived group had more naive CD4+ T cells, fewer expanded clones and increased TCR diversity, a pattern suggesting age selection. Because donor CMV infection status was unknown, age-related changes in expanded clonotypes were potentially confounded. The percentage of naive T cells measured by flow cytometry correlated strongly with observed TCR beta diversity. Observed TCR beta diversity per million T cells fell roughly linearly with age, and a significant reduction was already apparent by age about 43.

The germline V gene provides CDR1 MNHEY and CDR2 SVGEGT. The CDR3 covers 13 residues, taking in both the cysteine and the phenylalanine. The DNA shown is the 39-base CDR3, in frame from base 1. Between the V and J ends, shortened by 7 bases and 0 bases respectively, the junction contains 9 bases. Sequencing was done on a sample of blood. This receptor was obtained from a man older than 75 in good health. The V and J segments used are TRBV6-2 or TRBV6-3 and TRBJ1-1; 5 matching bases give a weak D call of TRBD1. The CDR3 reads CASTGTMNTEAFF. At the DNA level, the sequence is TGTGCCAGCACCGGGACCATGAACACTGAAGCTTTCTTT.